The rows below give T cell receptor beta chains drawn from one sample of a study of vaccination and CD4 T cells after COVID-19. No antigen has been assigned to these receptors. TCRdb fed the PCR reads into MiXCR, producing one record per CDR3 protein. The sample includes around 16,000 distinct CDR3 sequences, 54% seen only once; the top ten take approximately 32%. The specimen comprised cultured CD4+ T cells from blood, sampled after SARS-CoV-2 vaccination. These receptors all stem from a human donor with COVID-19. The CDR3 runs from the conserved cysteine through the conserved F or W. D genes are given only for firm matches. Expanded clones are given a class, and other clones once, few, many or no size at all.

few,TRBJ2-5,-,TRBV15,CATSRDNSETQYF,TGTGCCACCAGCAGAGACAACAGCGAGACCCAGTACTTC
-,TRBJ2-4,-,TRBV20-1,CSARGDRRGNIQYF,TGCAGTGCTAGGGGAGACAGGAGGGGGAACATTCAGTACTTC
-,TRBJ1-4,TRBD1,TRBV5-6,CASSLTWQPGTGSITNEKLFF,TGTGCCAGCAGCCTTACTTGGCAACCCGGGACAGGGTCCATAACTAATGAAAAACTGTTTTTT
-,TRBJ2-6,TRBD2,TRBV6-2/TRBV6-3,CASSYGLATGANVLTF,TGTGCCAGCAGTTACGGACTAGCCACTGGGGCCAACGTCCTGACTTTC
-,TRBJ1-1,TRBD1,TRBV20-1,CSARAAGGVNTEAFF,TGCAGTGCTAGGGCGGCAGGGGGCGTGAACACTGAAGCTTTCTTT
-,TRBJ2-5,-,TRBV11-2,CASRTIRGQETQYF,TGTGCCAGCCGGACAATCAGGGGTCAAGAGACCCAGTACTTC
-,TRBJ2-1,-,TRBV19,CASSPGYNEQFF,TGTGCCAGTAGCCCAGGATACAATGAGCAGTTCTTC
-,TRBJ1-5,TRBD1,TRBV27,CASSPGQGTSNQPQHF,TGTGCCAGCAGTCCAGGACAGGGAACGAGCAATCAGCCCCAGCATTTT
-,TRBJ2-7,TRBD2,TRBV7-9,CASSDYFGTSGGTYEQYF,TGTGCCAGCAGCGATTATTTCGGGACTAGCGGGGGGACCTACGAGCAGTACTTC
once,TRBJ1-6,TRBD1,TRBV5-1,CASSGDRGGNSPLHF,TGCGCCAGCAGCGGCGACAGGGGGGGAAATTCACCCCTCCACTTT
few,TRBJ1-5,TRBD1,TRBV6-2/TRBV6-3,CASSWTGSTQPQHF,TGTGCCAGCAGTTGGACAGGTTCGACTCAGCCCCAGCATTTT
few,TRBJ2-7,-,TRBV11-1,CASSRGGGRAGGSEYF,TGTGCCAGCAGCCGTGGGGGAGGGAGGGCTGGGGGCTCTGAGTACTTC
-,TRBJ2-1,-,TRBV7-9,CASSFYRGERAYNEQFF,TGTGCCAGCAGCTTTTACCGCGGCGAGCGGGCATACAATGAGCAGTTCTTC
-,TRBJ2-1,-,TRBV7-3,CASSSAPNNEQFF,TGTGCCAGCAGCTCAGCACCTAACAATGAGCAGTTCTTC
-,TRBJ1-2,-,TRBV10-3,CAISESGYGYTF,TGTGCCATCAGTGAGTCGGGCTATGGCTACACCTTC
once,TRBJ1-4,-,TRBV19,CASSPRLNPNEKLFF,TGTGCCAGTAGTCCCCGACTAAATCCTAATGAAAAACTGTTTTTT
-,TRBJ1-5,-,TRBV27,CASRLADNQPQHF,TGTGCCAGCAGGTTGGCAGACAATCAGCCCCAGCATTTT
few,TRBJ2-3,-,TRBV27,CASSSSRGPYTQYF,TGTGCCAGCAGTTCGTCCCGCGGGCCTTATACGCAGTATTTT
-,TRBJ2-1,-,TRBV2,CASAPPLSGPEQFF,TGTGCCAGCGCTCCCCCTTTAAGCGGACCGGAGCAGTTCTTC
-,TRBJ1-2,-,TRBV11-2,CASSLAQGGSYTF,TGTGCCAGCAGCTTAGCACAGGGTGGGAGCTACACCTTC
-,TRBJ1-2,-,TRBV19,CASRDTGSYGYTF,TGTGCCAGTCGGGACACAGGGAGCTATGGCTACACCTTC
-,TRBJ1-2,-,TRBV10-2,CASKKATDYGYTF,TGCGCCAGCAAAAAAGCGACGGACTATGGCTACACCTTC
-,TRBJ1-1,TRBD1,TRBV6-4,CASSDSQGAEAFF,TGTGCCAGCAGTGACTCACAGGGGGCTGAAGCTTTCTTT
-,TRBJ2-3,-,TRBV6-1,CASSEVGPDTQYF,TGTGCCAGCAGTGAAGTAGGCCCCGATACGCAGTATTTT
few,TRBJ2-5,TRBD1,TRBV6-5,CASSYFGQGLETQYF,TGTGCCAGCAGTTACTTCGGACAGGGTCTGGAGACCCAGTACTTC
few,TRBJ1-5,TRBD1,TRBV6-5,CASSLDRGAQPQHF,TGTGCCAGCAGTTTGGACAGGGGAGCTCAGCCCCAGCATTTT
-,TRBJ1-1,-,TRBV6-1,CASRVTGNTEAFF,TGTGCCAGCAGGGTAACAGGGAACACTGAAGCTTTCTTT
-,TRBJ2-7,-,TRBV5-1,CASSLDQTSYEQYF,TGCGCCAGCAGCTTGGACCAGACCAGTTACGAGCAGTACTTC
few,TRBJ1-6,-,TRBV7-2,CASKRTDNNSPLHF,TGTGCCAGCAAAAGAACGGATAATAATTCACCCCTCCACTTT
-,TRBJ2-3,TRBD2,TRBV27,CASSGQRGGTDTQYF,TGTGCCAGCAGTGGGCAGCGGGGGGGCACAGATACGCAGTATTTT
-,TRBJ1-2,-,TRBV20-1,CSARSSSVDGYTF,TGCAGTGCCAGAAGCTCGTCGGTGGACGGCTACACCTTC
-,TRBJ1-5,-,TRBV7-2,CASSLRGRREPQHF,TGTGCCAGCAGCTTACGGGGGCGCAGGGAGCCCCAGCATTTT
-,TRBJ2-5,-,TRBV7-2,CASSLRAGEQETQYF,TGTGCCAGCAGCTTACGGGCAGGGGAACAAGAGACCCAGTACTTC
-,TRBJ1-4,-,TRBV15,CATSRASEKLFF,TGTGCCACCAGCCGGGCCAGCGAAAAACTGTTTTTT
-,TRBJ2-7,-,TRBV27,CASSPPGPPYEQYF,TGTGCCAGCAGCCCACCCGGGCCGCCCTACGAGCAGTACTTC
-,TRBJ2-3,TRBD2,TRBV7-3,CASSLGTSGTDTQYF,TGTGCCAGCAGCTTAGGGACTAGCGGCACAGATACGCAGTATTTT
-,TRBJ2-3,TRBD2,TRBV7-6,CATTGGTTDTQYF,TGTGCCACTACGGGGGGGACCACAGATACGCAGTATTTT
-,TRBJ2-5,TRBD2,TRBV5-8,CASTYRGGRETQYF,TGTGCCAGCACCTACCGGGGGGGCAGAGAGACCCAGTACTTC
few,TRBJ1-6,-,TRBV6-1,CASCGGGRDSPLHF,TGTGCCAGCTGCGGGGGGGGAAGGGATTCACCCCTCCACTTT
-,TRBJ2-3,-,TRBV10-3,CATRDTDGDTQYF,TGTGCCACCCGGGACACCGATGGCGATACGCAGTATTTT
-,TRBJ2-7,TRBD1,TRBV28,CASRGTGKGPEQYF,TGTGCCAGCAGGGGGACAGGGAAGGGTCCCGAGCAGTACTTC
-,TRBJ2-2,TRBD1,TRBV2,CASRGQGAGTGELFF,TGTGCCAGCAGGGGTCAGGGGGCCGGCACCGGGGAGCTGTTTTTT
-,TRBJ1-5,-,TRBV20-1,CSAWDGRDNQPQHF,TGCAGTGCTTGGGACGGACGAGATAATCAGCCCCAGCATTTT
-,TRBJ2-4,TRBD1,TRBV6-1,CASSRGTGGKNIQYF,TGTGCCAGCAGTCGAGGGACAGGGGGCAAAAACATTCAGTACTTC
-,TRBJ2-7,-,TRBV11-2,CASSLRSGFSYEQYF,TGTGCCAGCAGCTTACGGTCAGGGTTCTCCTACGAGCAGTACTTC
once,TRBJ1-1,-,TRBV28,CASSYITNTEAFF,TGTGCCAGCAGTTATATAACGAACACTGAAGCTTTCTTT
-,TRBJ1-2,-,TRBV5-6,CASSSPTGGYTF,TGTGCCAGCAGCTCCCCGACGGGAGGCTACACCTTC
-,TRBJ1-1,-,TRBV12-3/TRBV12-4,CASSWGRDTEAFF,TGTGCCAGCAGTTGGGGTAGAGACACTGAAGCTTTCTTT
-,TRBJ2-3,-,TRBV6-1,CASSETGTGTDTQYF,TGTGCCAGCAGTGAGACGGGAACGGGGACAGATACGCAGTATTTT
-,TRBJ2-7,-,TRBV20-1,CSARDWGQTDSPYEQYF,TGCAGTGCTAGAGATTGGGGTCAGACAGACAGCCCCTACGAGCAGTACTTC
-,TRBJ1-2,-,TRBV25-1,CASSAGTSYGYTF,TGTGCCAGCAGTGCCGGGACTTCCTATGGCTACACCTTC
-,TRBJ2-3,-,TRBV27,CASSAPPTDTQYF,TGTGCCAGCAGTGCCCCCCCCACAGATACGCAGTATTTT
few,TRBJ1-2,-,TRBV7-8,CASSLDYRALAGYTF,TGTGCCAGCAGCTTAGATTACAGGGCCCTAGCCGGCTACACCTTC
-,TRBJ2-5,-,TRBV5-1,CASSLGFSGYQETQYF,TGCGCCAGCAGCTTGGGGTTTTCGGGTTACCAAGAGACCCAGTACTTC
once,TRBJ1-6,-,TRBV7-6,CASSPDPSTGTYNSPLHF,TGTGCCAGCAGCCCGGACCCAAGCACGGGCACCTATAATTCACCCCTCCACTTT
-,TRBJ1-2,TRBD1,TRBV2,CASSLRSRQGKAFYGYTF,TGTGCCAGCAGCCTGCGGTCAAGACAGGGGAAGGCGTTCTATGGCTACACCTTC
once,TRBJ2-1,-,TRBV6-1,CASSGTPGAWPSDEQFF,TGTGCCAGCAGTGGAACCCCTGGGGCTTGGCCATCGGATGAGCAGTTCTTC